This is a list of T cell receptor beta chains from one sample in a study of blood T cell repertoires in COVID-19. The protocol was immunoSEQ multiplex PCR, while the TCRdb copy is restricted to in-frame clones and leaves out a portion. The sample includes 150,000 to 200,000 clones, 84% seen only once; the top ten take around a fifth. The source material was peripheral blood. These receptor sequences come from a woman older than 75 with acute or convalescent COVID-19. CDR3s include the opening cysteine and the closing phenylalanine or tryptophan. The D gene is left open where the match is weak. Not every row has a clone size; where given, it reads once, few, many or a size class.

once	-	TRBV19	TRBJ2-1	CASSPAYPGGQFF	TGTGCCAGTAGTCCCGCCTACCCCGGCGGGCAGTTCTTC
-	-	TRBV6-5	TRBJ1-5	CASSYGGGGLGQPQHF	TGTGCCAGCAGTTATGGGGGCGGGGGTCTTGGACAGCCCCAGCATTTT
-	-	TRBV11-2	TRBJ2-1	CASSSKAAATPYNEQFF	TGTGCCAGCAGCTCGAAAGCTGCGGCGACGCCTTACAATGAGCAGTTCTTC
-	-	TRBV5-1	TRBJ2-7	CASRRDSYEQYF	TGCGCCAGCAGGAGGGACTCCTACGAGCAGTACTTC
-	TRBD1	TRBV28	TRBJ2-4	CASIPGTGKNIQYF	TGTGCCAGCATTCCTGGGACAGGGAAAAACATTCAGTACTTC
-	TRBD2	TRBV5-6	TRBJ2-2	CASSFGLARLNTGELFF	TGTGCCAGCAGCTTTGGACTAGCGCGACTCAACACCGGGGAGCTGTTTTTT
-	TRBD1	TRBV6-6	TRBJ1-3	CASSSGQGQAGNTIYF	TGTGCCAGCAGTTCGGGACAGGGACAGGCTGGAAACACCATATATTTT
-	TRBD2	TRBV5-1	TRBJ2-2	CASSLDAGGPNTGELFF	TGCGCCAGCAGCTTGGATGCGGGAGGGCCGAACACCGGGGAGCTGTTTTTT
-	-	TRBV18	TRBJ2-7	CASSGQGQPYEQYF	TGTGCCAGCTCAGGGCAGGGCCAGCCCTACGAGCAGTACTTC
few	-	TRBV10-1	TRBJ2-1	CASSEDYEQFF	TGCGCCAGCAGTGAGGACTATGAGCAGTTCTTC
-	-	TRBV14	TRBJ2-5	CASSQGSLRGLGETQYF	TGTGCCAGCAGCCAAGGTTCCTTAAGGGGCCTGGGAGAGACCCAGTACTTC
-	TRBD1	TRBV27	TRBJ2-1	CASREKGTADYNEQFF	TGTGCCAGCAGAGAGAAAGGGACAGCGGACTACAATGAGCAGTTCTTC
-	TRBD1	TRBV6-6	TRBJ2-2	CASSPPGQGTGELFF	TGTGCCAGCAGTCCTCCGGGACAGGGGACCGGGGAGCTGTTTTTT
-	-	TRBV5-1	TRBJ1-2	CASSLEAGVGYGYTF	TGCGCCAGCAGCTTGGAGGCAGGGGTAGGGTATGGCTACACCTTC
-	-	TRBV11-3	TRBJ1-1	CASSVRGTTEAFF	TGTGCCAGCAGCGTCAGGGGTACCACTGAAGCTTTCTTT
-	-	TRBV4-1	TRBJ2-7	CASSQERSVYYEQYF	TGCGCCAGCAGCCAAGAGCGCAGCGTTTACTACGAGCAGTACTTC
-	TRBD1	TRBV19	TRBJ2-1	CASTKTGTGLNFANEQFF	TGTGCCAGTACAAAGACCGGGACAGGGTTAAACTTTGCGAATGAGCAGTTCTTC
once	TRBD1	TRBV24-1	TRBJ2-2	CATSGTGVAGELFF	TGTGCCACCAGTGGAACAGGGGTTGCCGGGGAGCTGTTTTTT
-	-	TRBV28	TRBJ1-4	CASSFPLPGVDEKLFF	TGTGCCAGCAGTTTCCCCCTTCCAGGGGTGGACGAAAAACTGTTTTTT
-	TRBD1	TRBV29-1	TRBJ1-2	CSGQGAGYGYTF	TGCAGCGGACAGGGGGCTGGCTATGGCTACACCTTC
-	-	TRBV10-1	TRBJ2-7	CASPEANEQYF	TGCGCCAGCCCGGAGGCTAACGAGCAGTACTTC
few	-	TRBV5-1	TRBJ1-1	CASSSGVNTEAFF	TGCGCCAGCAGCTCCGGGGTGAACACTGAAGCTTTCTTT
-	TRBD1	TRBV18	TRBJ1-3	CASSPRQGAYSGNTIYF	TGTGCCAGCTCCCCAAGACAGGGAGCCTACTCTGGAAACACCATATATTTT
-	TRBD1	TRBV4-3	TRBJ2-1	CASSQLTGDNEQFF	TGCGCCAGCAGCCAACTAACAGGGGACAATGAGCAGTTCTTC
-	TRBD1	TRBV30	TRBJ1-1	CAWRRRDRPFEAFF	TGTGCCTGGAGGAGACGGGACAGGCCGTTTGAAGCTTTCTTT
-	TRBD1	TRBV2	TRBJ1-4	CASSTRTGGEKLFF	TGTGCCAGCAGTACGAGGACAGGGGGTGAAAAACTGTTTTTT
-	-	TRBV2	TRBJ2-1	CASITTTGAYNEQFF	TGTGCCAGCATCACGACGACGGGAGCCTACAATGAGCAGTTCTTC
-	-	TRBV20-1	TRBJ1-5	CSASGGQGNQPQHF	TGCAGTGCTAGTGGGGGGCAGGGCAATCAGCCCCAGCATTTT
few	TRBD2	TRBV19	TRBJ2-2	CASSVSGSDTGELFF	TGTGCCAGTAGTGTTAGCGGGAGCGACACCGGGGAGCTGTTTTTT
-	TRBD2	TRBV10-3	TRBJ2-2	CAISGRAVGNTGELFF	TGTGCCATCAGCGGGAGGGCCGTCGGGAACACCGGGGAGCTGTTTTTT
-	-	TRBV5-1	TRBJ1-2	CASSLSGEGYGYTF	TGCGCCAGCAGCTTGAGTGGGGAGGGCTATGGCTACACCTTC
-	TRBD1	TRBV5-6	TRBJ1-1	CASSFDRVNTEAFF	TGTGCCAGCAGCTTTGACAGGGTGAACACTGAAGCTTTCTTT
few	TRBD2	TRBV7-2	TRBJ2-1	CASSGRSGQGGHEQFF	TGTGCCAGCAGCGGCCGTAGCGGGCAGGGTGGCCATGAGCAGTTCTTC
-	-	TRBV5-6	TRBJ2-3	CASSLARRTDTQYF	TGTGCCAGCAGCTTGGCTAGGCGCACAGATACGCAGTATTTT
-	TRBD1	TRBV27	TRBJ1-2	CASSPGTVYGYTF	TGTGCCAGCAGCCCCGGGACAGTTTATGGCTACACCTTC
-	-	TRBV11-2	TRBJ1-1	CASSLVGRTEAFF	TGTGCCAGCAGCTTAGTAGGGAGGACTGAAGCTTTCTTT
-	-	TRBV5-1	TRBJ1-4	CASSLVGLNEKLFF	TGCGCCAGCAGCTTGGTTGGCTTAAATGAAAAACTGTTTTTT
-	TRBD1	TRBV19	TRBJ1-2	CASSPGQGAYGYTF	TGTGCCAGTAGTCCGGGACAGGGGGCCTATGGCTACACCTTC
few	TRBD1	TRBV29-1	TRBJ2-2	CSGRTGDTGELFF	TGCAGCGGCCGGACAGGGGACACCGGGGAGCTGTTTTTT
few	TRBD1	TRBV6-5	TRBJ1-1	CATNTGALALGAFF	TGTGCCACAAACACAGGGGCGCTTGCCCTGGGAGCTTTCTTT
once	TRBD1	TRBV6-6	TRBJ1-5	CASRDRANSNQPQHF	TGTGCCAGCAGAGACAGGGCTAATAGCAATCAGCCCCAGCATTTT
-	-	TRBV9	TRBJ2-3	CASSVGAGWTDTQYF	TGTGCCAGCAGCGTAGGTGCGGGATGGACAGATACGCAGTATTTT
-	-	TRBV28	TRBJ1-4	CASSLSGEKLFF	TGTGCCAGCAGTTTATCGGGGGAAAAACTGTTTTTT
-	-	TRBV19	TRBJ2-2	CASSILGVNTGELFF	TGTGCCAGTAGTATACTGGGAGTGAACACCGGGGAGCTGTTTTTT
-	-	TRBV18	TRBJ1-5	CASSPGLGNQPQHF	TGTGCCAGCTCACCGGGACTAGGCAATCAGCCCCAGCATTTT
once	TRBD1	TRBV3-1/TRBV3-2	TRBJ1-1	CASSPGQVMNTEAFF	TGTGCCAGCAGCCCGGGACAGGTTATGAACACTGAAGCTTTCTTT
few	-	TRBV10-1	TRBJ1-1	CASSESRTLWGAFF	TGCGCCAGCAGTGAGTCGAGGACTCTCTGGGGAGCTTTCTTT
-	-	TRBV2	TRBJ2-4	CASSETGLPKAKNIQYF	TGTGCCAGCAGTGAAACGGGACTCCCAAAGGCCAAAAACATTCAGTACTTC
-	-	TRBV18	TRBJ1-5	CASSPMSEQPQHF	TGTGCCAGCTCACCAATGTCGGAGCAGCCCCAGCATTTT
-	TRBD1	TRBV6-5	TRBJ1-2	CASSRTGSNYGYTF	TGTGCCAGCAGTAGGACAGGGTCTAACTATGGCTACACCTTC
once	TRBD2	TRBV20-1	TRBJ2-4	CSADGGDIQYF	TGCAGTGCCGATGGGGGGGACATTCAGTACTTC
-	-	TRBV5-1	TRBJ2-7	CASSLGRVGSYEQYF	TGCGCCAGCAGCTTGGGCAGGGTTGGATCCTACGAGCAGTACTTC
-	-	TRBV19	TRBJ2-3	CASSITPASTDTQYF	TGTGCCAGTAGTATCACCCCCGCGAGCACAGATACGCAGTATTTT
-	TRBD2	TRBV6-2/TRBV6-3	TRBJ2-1	CASSPTSGAEQFF	TGTGCCAGCAGCCCGACTAGCGGGGCAGAGCAGTTCTTC
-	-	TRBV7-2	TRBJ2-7	CASSFNSGSVYEQYF	TGTGCCAGCAGCTTCAATTCGGGGAGCGTCTACGAGCAGTACTTC
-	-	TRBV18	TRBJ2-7	CASSHPAVPYEQYF	TGTGCCAGCTCACATCCGGCGGTACCCTACGAGCAGTACTTC
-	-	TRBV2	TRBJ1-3	CASSEAVNRLSGNTIYF	TGTGCCAGCAGTGAAGCAGTCAACAGGCTCTCTGGAAACACCATATATTTT
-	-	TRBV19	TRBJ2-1	CASSLPGEQFF	TGTGCCAGTAGTTTACCGGGTGAGCAGTTCTTC
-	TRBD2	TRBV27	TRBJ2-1	CASSLSASGGAIEQFF	TGTGCCAGCAGTTTATCCGCTAGCGGGGGGGCCATTGAGCAGTTCTTC
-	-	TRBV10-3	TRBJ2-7	CAISKSDEQYF	TGTGCCATCTCGAAGTCGGACGAGCAGTACTTC